This record covers a single T cell receptor (beta chain). Assay: immunoSEQ multiplex PCR; the TCRdb copy retains only in-frame clones and omits some. The sample shows 250,000 to 300,000 clones, roughly 87% of them seen only once. The data derive from a study of blood T cell repertoires in COVID-19. In the study overall: From the United States, Italy and Spain came samples of acute and convalescent COVID-19.

V was cut by 0 bases and J by 0 bases, with 24 bases left in between. This CDR3 spans 21 amino acids. CDR1 is LGHNA, CDR2 YNFKEQ, per germline. The material sequenced was peripheral blood. V gene TRBV4-2 combines with J gene TRBJ1-3, with D perhaps TRBD1 (5 bases). The receptor's source is a woman under 40 with acute or convalescent COVID-19. The CDR3 region is CASSQDAGTQGYSLSGNTIYF. The CDR3 nucleotides read TGTGCCAGCAGCCAAGACGCGGGGACTCAAGGATATTCTCTCTCTGGAAACACCATATATTTT.